A selection of T cell receptor beta chains follows, all from one sample in a study of regulatory T cells in long-lasting Graves disease. TCRdb passed the multiplex PCR reads through MiXCR, listing each CDR3 protein once. The sample carries 300,000 to 500,000 distinct CDR3 sequences, roughly 20% recorded once. The source material was peripheral blood mononuclear cells (PBMCs), sampled when the disease was refractory, from a patient treated with antithyroid drugs. Every receptor here comes from a female donor with Graves disease. The CDR3 runs from the conserved cysteine through the conserved F or W. D genes are given only for firm matches. Clone size is stated in some rows and not others, as once, few, many or a class when expanded.

clone_size	v_call	j_call	d_call	cdr3_nt	cdr3_aa
many	TRBV12-3/TRBV12-4	TRBJ2-7	.	TGTGCCAGCAGCTTAAGATTCTACGAGCAGTACTTC	CASSLRFYEQYF
.	TRBV11-2	TRBJ2-3	.	TGTGCCTCCTTGGGGCCAGGTCCAGATACGCAGTATTTT	CASLGPGPDTQYF
many	TRBV11-2	TRBJ2-5	.	TGTGCCAGCAGCTTCTATAGTGGCGAGACCCAGTACTTC	CASSFYSGETQYF
few	TRBV29-1	TRBJ2-7	TRBD2	TGCAGCGTAAGACCGGGACTAGCGGGAGACGAGCAGTACTTC	CSVRPGLAGDEQYF
.	TRBV20-1	TRBJ2-7	.	TGCAGTGCTAGAGTTTCCGGGCAGGACGAGCAGTACTTC	CSARVSGQDEQYF
.	TRBV19	TRBJ1-5	.	TGTGCCAGTAGTCTGGCCTATAGTCAGGTCTATCAGCCCCAGCATTTT	CASSLAYSQVYQPQHF
many	TRBV6-1	TRBJ1-1	.	TGTGCCAGCAGTGAAGTCCAGGGCACTGAAGCTTTCTTT	CASSEVQGTEAFF
few	TRBV20-1	TRBJ1-4	.	TGCAGTGCTCCTCCCCGACCCGCAACTAATGAAAAACTGTTTTTT	CSAPPRPATNEKLFF
many	TRBV7-6	TRBJ1-4	.	TGTGCCAGCAGCTTATTGGCAGGGATCGATGAAAAACTGTTTTTT	CASSLLAGIDEKLFF
.	TRBV9	TRBJ1-1	TRBD1	TGTGCCAGCAGCCCCGGGACAGCCCCTGGCGCTGAAGCTTTCTTT	CASSPGTAPGAEAFF
many	TRBV11-2	TRBJ2-6	TRBD2	TGTGCCAGCAGCTTAGTTTTGGCGGGAGGAACTGGGGCCAACGTCCTGACTTTC	CASSLVLAGGTGANVLTF
.	TRBV7-7	TRBJ2-3	TRBD1	TGTGCTAGCAGCCCAGTATCCGGGACAGGGATCGCAGATACGCAGTATTTT	CASSPVSGTGIADTQYF
.	TRBV6-1	TRBJ1-6	TRBD1	TGTGCCAGCAGCCACCCGGACAGGTCTATTTCACCCCTCCACTTT	CASSHPDRSISPLHF
many	TRBV19	TRBJ1-4	.	TGTGCCAGTAGTCTACAGTCTTCAAATGAAAAACTGTTTTTT	CASSLQSSNEKLFF
many	TRBV27	TRBJ2-7	.	TGTGCCAGCAGTTTAAGCGAGACCTACGAGCAGTACTTC	CASSLSETYEQYF
.	TRBV6-9	TRBJ2-5	.	TGTGCCAGCAGTTCACAGGCCCAAGAGACCCAGTACTTC	CASSSQAQETQYF
.	TRBV29-1	TRBJ2-2	.	TGCAGCGTTAGTGACACCGGGGAGCTGTTTTTT	CSVSDTGELFF
many	TRBV28	TRBJ1-1	TRBD1	TGTGCCAGCAGTCCATCGCGGGACAGGAACACTGAAGCTTTCTTT	CASSPSRDRNTEAFF
.	TRBV20-1	TRBJ2-7	TRBD1	TGCAGTGCCCCGGACAGGGGAGGAGAAAACTTCTACGAGCAGTACTTC	CSAPDRGGENFYEQYF
.	TRBV24-1	TRBJ2-2	.	TGTGCCACCAGTGGAATCGGACACGCGAACACCGGGGAGCTGTTTTTT	CATSGIGHANTGELFF
many	TRBV12-3/TRBV12-4	TRBJ2-3	.	TGTGCCAGCAGTTCCCCGGAATGGCTAGCCGGCACAGATACGCAGTATTTT	CASSSPEWLAGTDTQYF
.	TRBV27	TRBJ2-7	TRBD1	TGTGCCAGCAGTAAGGACAGGGACTACGAGCAGTACTTC	CASSKDRDYEQYF
few	TRBV4-2	TRBJ1-2	TRBD1	TGTGCCAGCAGCCGTAGCGGGGAGGACAGGGATTACTATGGCTACACCTTC	CASSRSGEDRDYYGYTF
.	TRBV7-2	TRBJ2-7	.	TGTGCCAGCAGCCGTATGGGGGCCATTTCCGAGCAGTACTTC	CASSRMGAISEQYF
many	TRBV3-1	TRBJ1-6	TRBD1	TGTGCCAGCAGCCAGACAGGGAAATCACCCCTCCACTTT	CASSQTGKSPLHF
many	TRBV27	TRBJ2-5	.	TGTGCCAGCAGTATGACGGACGGGAAAGAGACCCAGTACTTC	CASSMTDGKETQYF
many	TRBV6-1	TRBJ2-6	TRBD1	TGTGCCGGCGCGAGCTCATCTGAGGATTGGACAGGCCACTCTGGGGCCAACGTCCTGACTTTC	CAGASSSEDWTGHSGANVLTF
.	TRBV29-1	TRBJ2-2	.	TGCAGCGTTGAACTGGGCGCCGGGGAGCTGTTTTTT	CSVELGAGELFF
many	TRBV7-2	TRBJ1-6	.	TGTGCCAGCAGCCTAAGGAACCGAGATTCACCCCTCCACTTT	CASSLRNRDSPLHF
.	TRBV7-3	TRBJ2-1	.	TGTGCCAGCAGCTTAGGGTTTGGGGGTGAGCAGTTCTTC	CASSLGFGGEQFF
many	TRBV20-1	TRBJ2-7	.	TGCAGTGCTAGAGCAGACAGGGACTGGGGCGAGCAGTACTTC	CSARADRDWGEQYF
.	TRBV14	TRBJ2-7	TRBD1	TGTGCCAGCAGCCAAGTGTCGGACAGGGAAATTCGCGAGCAGTACTTC	CASSQVSDREIREQYF
many	TRBV6-1	TRBJ2-7	.	TGTGCCAGCAGCGCCGTTTCGGCGGGGGAGCAGTACTTC	CASSAVSAGEQYF
few	TRBV20-1	TRBJ2-7	.	TGCAGTGCTAGTCTATCAAGCCTCTCCTACGAGCAGTACTTC	CSASLSSLSYEQYF
many	TRBV30	TRBJ2-7	.	TGTGCCTGGAGTACGACTCGTGGTGGGGAGCAGTACTTC	CAWSTTRGGEQYF
.	TRBV5-5	TRBJ2-5	.	TGTGCCAGCAGCCCATGGACCGTTCAAGAGACCCGGTACTTC	CASSPWTVQETRYF